Listed here are 28 T cell receptor beta chains from one sample, sequenced in a study of graft-versus-host responses after intestinal transplantation. Antigens of these TCRs are unknown. Clones were read by immunoSEQ multiplex PCR, and TCRdb kept only the in-frame ones, dropping some. The sample lists roughly 97,000 clones; roughly nine tenths were seen once. Sample: unstimulated CD4+ T cells sorted from spleen or lymph node cells, taken before transplant. The receptor set was obtained from a human donor who was the organ donor for an intestinal transplant.

The chain employs TRBV2 and TRBJ2-3; 9 bases map to TRBD2. This CDR3 has 18 residues. CDR1 is SNHLY and CDR2 is FYNNEI in the germline V gene. J was trimmed by 1 base and V by 0 bases; bases with no gene match: 8. CDR3 in DNA: TGTGCCAGCAGTGAAGCGCTTCTCGCGGGGGGGGGCACAGATACGCAGTATTTT. Amino acid sequence: CASSEALLAGGGTDTQYF.

The genes are TRBV27 and TRBJ1-4; D is perhaps TRBD1 (6 bases). Per germline, CDR1 MNHEY and CDR2 SMNVEV (reference sequence). The CDR3 spans 15 residues. The ends were cut back, 2 bases at V and 11 bases at J, with 18 bases in the middle. CDR3 DNA: TGTGCCAGCAGTTTAGGGTGGCAGGGGTTGGGGAAACTGTTTTTT. It codes for CASSLGWQGLGKLFF.

The chain has TRBV6-6 and TRBJ1-2; 7 bases align to TRBD1. Germline V gives CDR1 MNHNY, CDR2 SVGAGI (reference sequence). The CDR3 is 16 residues long. Losses at the gene ends were 3 bases for V and 4 bases for J; bases not matched to a gene: 11. The CDR3 protein is CASSYFGAGGIYGYTF. CDR3 DNA: TGTGCCAGCAGTTATTTCGGAGCAGGGGGAATCTATGGCTACACCTTC.

This chain uses TRBV27 with TRBJ1-1; 9 bases line up with TRBD1. CDR3 size: 15 residues. J lost 5 bases, V lost 8 bases, and 12 bases had no gene match. The germline gives CDR1 MNHEY, CDR2 SMNVEV (reference sequence). The CDR3 spells CASFGKYRGRTEAFF. The DNA for the CDR3 is TGTGCCAGCTTCGGCAAATACAGGGGGCGGACTGAAGCTTTCTTT.

J is TRBJ1-2 and V is TRBV4-2; 9 nucleotides align to TRBD1. This CDR3 region has 14 residues. Germline CDR1 reads LGHNA; CDR2 reads YNFKEQ. The V gene end was trimmed by 1 base and the J gene end by 3 bases; junction bases not matched to a gene: 0. CDR3 in DNA: TGTGCCAGCAGCCAAGGGACAGGGGACTATGGCTACACCTTC. Translation: CASSQGTGDYGYTF.

This chain joins TRBV4-1 and TRBJ2-5; D perhaps matches TRBD2 (5 bases). The germline gives CDR1 MGHRA, CDR2 YSYEKL. The CDR3 contains 14 residues. V was shortened by 3 bases and J by 4 bases, with 12 bases between the two germline ends. CDR3 in amino acids: CASSHQVAGETQYF. CDR3 DNA sequence: TGCGCCAGCAGCCACCAGGTGGCGGGAGAGACCCAGTACTTC.

This chain connects TRBV4-1 to TRBJ1-2, with a tentative D call TRBD1 (6 bases). The germline V gene has CDR1 MGHRA and CDR2 YSYEKL. V was trimmed by 0 bases and J by 3 bases, leaving 8 bases between them. This CDR3 spans 14 amino acids. CDR3 coding DNA: TGCGCCAGCAGCCAAGAGACAGGAGACTATGGCTACACCTTC. Residues: CASSQETGDYGYTF.

The chain is built from TRBV7-9 and TRBJ1-3; no reliable D call. The CDR3 runs 14 residues. Germline CDR1 is SEHNR and CDR2 is FQNEAQ (reference sequence). The V end lost 3 bases, the J end lost 1 base, and 7 bases lay between the germline ends. In nucleotides, the CDR3 is TGTGCCAGCAGCTTCCACAAATCTGGAAACACCATATATTTT. It is translated as CASSFHKSGNTIYF.

A few counts support this clone. The CDR3 here is CASRGTVLLGNTIYF. CDR3 nucleotides: TGTGCCAGCAGAGGGACAGTGTTGCTGGGAAACACCATATATTTT. This chain joins TRBV2 and TRBJ1-3; 7 bases agree with TRBD1. The length of the CDR3 is 15 residues. Germline CDR1 reads SNHLY; CDR2 reads FYNNEI. V trimming: 6 bases; J trimming: 4 bases; junction bases outside the gene matches: 9.

The V and J genes are TRBV6-5 and TRBJ1-5, with D perhaps TRBD1 (6 bases). Germline-derived CDR1 and CDR2 are MNHEY and SVGAGI. The V and J ends lost 7 bases and 5 bases respectively, with 18 bases between them. This CDR3 comprises 15 residues. The CDR3 DNA is TGTGCCAGCACCCCCTGGGCGGGGGCGGATCAGCCCCAGCATTTT. Translation: CASTPWAGADQPQHF.

This chain joins TRBV7-3 and TRBJ1-1; TRBD1 might be the D (6 bases). CDR3 length: 13 amino acids. The germline gives CDR1 SGHTA, CDR2 FQGTGA. Trimming took 5 bases from V and 1 from J, leaving 8 bases between them. CDR3 coding DNA: TGTGCCAGCAGCAAACAGGGGAACACTGAAGCTTTCTTT. It encodes CASSKQGNTEAFF.

Written as DNA, the CDR3 is TGCGCCAGCAGCCAGGGGACTATTACCGGGGAGCTGTTTTTT. Translated: CASSQGTITGELFF. J is TRBJ2-2 and V is TRBV4-1; 7 nucleotides match TRBD2. This CDR3 contains 14 residues. The V and J ends lost 3 bases and 5 bases, in that order; junction bases with no gene match: 3. Germline assignment: CDR1 MGHRA and CDR2 YSYEKL.

The chain uses TRBV6-5 and TRBJ1-1; D is possibly TRBD1 (6 bases). V lost 9 bases to trimming and J lost 6 bases, with 17 bases between them. The CDR3 is made up of 13 amino acids. Germline V CDR1 and CDR2: MNHEY, SVGAGI. In nucleotides, the CDR3 is TGTGCCAGTAACCAGGGGATGGCCGCTGAAGCTTTCTTT. Its translation: CASNQGMAAEAFF.

The CDR3 sequence is CASSSDRVNTGELFF. The CDR3 nucleotides read TGTGCCAGCAGCTCGGACAGGGTAAACACCGGGGAGCTGTTTTTT. The V and J genes are TRBV7-6 and TRBJ2-2, with TRBD1 identical over 8 bases. The CDR3 runs to 15 residues. The junction had 3 bases not matched to a gene; V was cut back by 4 bases and J by 2 bases. Germline CDR1 and CDR2: SGHVS and FNYEAQ. Using reference TRBV7-6 and TRBJ2-2 for the parts outside the CDR3, the full variable domain is GAGVSQSPRYKVTKRGQDVALRCDPISGHVSLYWYRQALGQGPEFLTYFNYEAQQDKSGLPNDRFSAERPEGSISTLTIQRTEQRDSAMYRCASSSDRVNTGELFFGEGSRLTVL.

V usage is TRBV6-5 and J usage is TRBJ1-2; the D gene is possibly TRBD1 (6 bases). The CDR3 runs 16 residues. V lost 2 bases, J lost 1 base, and 14 bases lay in between. Germline-derived CDR1 and CDR2 are MNHEY and SVGAGI. The CDR3 DNA reads as TGTGCCAGCAGTTACAGACGGGGAGGGGGTAACTATGGCTACACCTTC. Its protein is CASSYRRGGGNYGYTF.

The chain recombines TRBV9 with TRBJ2-2; D gene ambiguous. Germline CDR1 reads SGDLS; CDR2 reads YYNGEE. Trimming shortened V by 3 bases and J by 5 bases, and 8 bases separated the two germline ends. CDR3 size: 13 residues. The CDR3 DNA sequence: TGTGCCAGCAGCGCAACGGGTACCGGGGAGCTGTTTTTT. Encoded protein: CASSATGTGELFF.

This rearrangement joins TRBV5-5 to TRBJ2-2; 11 positions agree with TRBD1. Germline assignment: CDR1 SGHKS and CDR2 YYEKEE (reference sequence). The CDR3 has 17 residues. With V trimmed by 4 bases and J by 5 bases, 10 bases remained unmatched. This chain's CDR3 is CASSRKTGTGGTGELFF. The CDR3, as DNA: TGTGCCAGCAGCCGAAAGACCGGGACAGGGGGGACCGGGGAGCTGTTTTTT. The whole variable domain, filled in from reference TRBV5-5 and TRBJ2-2, reads DAGVTQSPTHLIKTRGQQVTLRCSPISGHKSVSWYQQVLGQGPQFIFQYYEKEERGRGNFPDRFSARQFPNYSSELNVNALLLGDSALYLCASSRKTGTGGTGELFFGEGSRLTVL.

This clone was counted a single time. V gene TRBV4-1 combines with J gene TRBJ1-2, with D perhaps matching TRBD1 (5 bases). The CDR3 consists of 18 residues. V dropped 0 bases and J dropped 2 bases, with 19 bases sitting between them. Per the germline V gene, CDR1 is MGHRA and CDR2 is YSYEKL. The CDR3 bases are TGCGCCAGCAGCCAAGATTGGATGGGAGGGGACCTCAACTATGGCTACACCTTC. It encodes CASSQDWMGGDLNYGYTF.

The V call is TRBV4-1, the J call TRBJ2-7; 7 bases are shared with TRBD1. The CDR3 consists of 17 residues. Unmatched junction bases numbered 12, after V lost 1 base and J lost 3 bases. In germline, CDR1 is MGHRA, CDR2 YSYEKL. CDR3 sequence: CASSQVVAGTAVYEQYF. The CDR3 region has the DNA TGCGCCAGCAGCCAAGTAGTTGCCGGGACAGCCGTCTACGAGCAGTACTTC.

This chain's CDR3 is CASLRVENSPLHF. The DNA for the CDR3 is TGTGCCAGCCTCAGGGTGGAAAATTCACCCCTCCACTTT. The chain couples TRBV6-5 to TRBJ1-6; D may be TRBD1 (5 bases). In germline, CDR1 is MNHEY, CDR2 SVGAGI. V lost 8 bases and J 7 bases, leaving 12 bases between the germline ends. The CDR3 consists of 13 residues.

The chain links TRBV7-9 to TRBJ1-2; D perhaps matches TRBD1 (5 bases). The CDR3 runs to 14 residues. Germline values: CDR1 SEHNR, CDR2 FQNEAQ (reference sequence). V gave up 1 base and J gave up 8 bases, with 14 bases separating them. CDR3 nucleotides: TGTGCCAGCAGCTTAGAGGGACTTCTCATAGGCTACACCTTC. Encoded protein: CASSLEGLLIGYTF.

The chain joins TRBV4-1 to TRBJ2-1, with 9 bases lining up with TRBD2. This CDR3 spans 17 amino acids. Looked up from germline, CDR1 is MGHRA and CDR2 is YSYEKL. V gave up 2 bases and J gave up 3 bases; unmatched junction bases: 8. CDR3 DNA sequence: TGCGCCAGCAGCCAACACATAGCGGGGGCCTTCTACAATGAGCAGTTCTTC. Amino acid sequence: CASSQHIAGAFYNEQFF.

This chain joins TRBV4-2 and TRBJ2-7; the match to TRBD2 covers 10 bases. The J segment lost 3 bases and the V segment lost 0 bases, leaving 2 bases of the junction unmatched. This CDR3 has 15 amino acids. Germline V lookup: CDR1 LGHNA, CDR2 YNFKEQ. DNA of the CDR3: TGTGCCAGCAGCCAAGATACTAGCGGGGACTACGAGCAGTACTTC. It is translated as CASSQDTSGDYEQYF.

This rearrangement joins TRBV7-9 to TRBJ2-7, with 8 bases fitting TRBD1. CDR1 SEHNR and CDR2 FQNEAQ come from the germline V gene (reference sequence). Germline trimming cut 5 bases from V and 6 bases from J; bases unmatched to any gene: 9. The CDR3 length is 14 residues. The CDR3 DNA follows: TGTGCCAGCAGCCCGGGACAGGTGTTCTCCGAGCAGTACTTC. Its translation is CASSPGQVFSEQYF.

The chain uses TRBV7-3 and TRBJ2-5; 11 nucleotides line up with TRBD2. The J segment lost 7 bases and the V segment lost 5 bases, leaving 6 bases of the junction unmatched. Germline V lookup: CDR1 SGHTA, CDR2 FQGTGA. The length of the CDR3 is 14 residues. The CDR3 reads CASSPGLAVGTQYF. As DNA, the CDR3 is TGTGCCAGCAGCCCGGGACTAGCGGTAGGGACCCAGTACTTC.

The chain has TRBV5-1 and TRBJ2-7; 12 bases align to TRBD2. This CDR3 comprises 16 residues. Germline V lookup: CDR1 SGHRS, CDR2 YFSETQ. The V and J ends lost 4 bases and 4 bases, in that order; junction bases with no gene match: 9. The CDR3 bases are TGCGCCAGCAGCCTAGAACTAGCGGGGGGTTCTTACGAGCAGTACTTC. Translated: CASSLELAGGSYEQYF.

This rearrangement joins TRBV5-1 to TRBJ1-4; a weak D match, TRBD1 (5 bases). Germline CDR1 SGHRS, CDR2 YFSETQ. CDR3 length equals 14 residues. Trimming pared 7 bases from V and 7 bases from J, leaving 17 bases between. CDR3 sequence: CASSGTATSEKLFF. Written as DNA, the CDR3 is TGCGCCAGCTCCGGGACTGCCACGAGTGAAAAACTGTTTTTT.

This chain uses TRBV7-2 with TRBJ1-2; D is possibly TRBD1 (6 bases). Trimming removed 5 bases from V and 1 base from J, with 14 bases in between. Looked up from germline, CDR1 is SGHTA and CDR2 is FQGNSA. The CDR3 totals 15 residues. CDR3 nucleotide sequence: TGTGCCAGCAGCGCTAAGGACAGACTTAACTATGGCTACACCTTC. It translates to CASSAKDRLNYGYTF.